The present T cell receptor beta chain was sequenced within a study of siplizumab effects on memory and regulatory T cells. Sequenced by immunoSEQ multiplex PCR; TCRdb stores in-frame clones only, minus some. Of about 100,000 clones listed, approximately 91% are singletons. About this clone itself: What it recognizes is unknown.

The study's findings and limits: Mean Treg-derived proportions of mappable alloreactive CD4+ clones were roughly 69% for siplizumab and less than 35% for controls. Both greater diversity than memory cells and a major contribution to the alloresponse seemed to characterize naive T cells.

The sequenced sample consisted of CD4+ T cells sorted from blood. The sequence was obtained from a human donor in good health.

CDR3 protein: CASSQGVGEKLFF. In DNA form, the CDR3 reads TGTGCCAGCAGCCAAGGAGTTGGTGAAAAACTGTTTTTT. The chain joins TRBV27 to TRBJ1-4; D unclear. The CDR3 contains 13 residues. V shed 6 bases and J shed 7 bases, with 12 bases lying between them. Per germline, CDR1 MNHEY and CDR2 SMNVEV (reference sequence).